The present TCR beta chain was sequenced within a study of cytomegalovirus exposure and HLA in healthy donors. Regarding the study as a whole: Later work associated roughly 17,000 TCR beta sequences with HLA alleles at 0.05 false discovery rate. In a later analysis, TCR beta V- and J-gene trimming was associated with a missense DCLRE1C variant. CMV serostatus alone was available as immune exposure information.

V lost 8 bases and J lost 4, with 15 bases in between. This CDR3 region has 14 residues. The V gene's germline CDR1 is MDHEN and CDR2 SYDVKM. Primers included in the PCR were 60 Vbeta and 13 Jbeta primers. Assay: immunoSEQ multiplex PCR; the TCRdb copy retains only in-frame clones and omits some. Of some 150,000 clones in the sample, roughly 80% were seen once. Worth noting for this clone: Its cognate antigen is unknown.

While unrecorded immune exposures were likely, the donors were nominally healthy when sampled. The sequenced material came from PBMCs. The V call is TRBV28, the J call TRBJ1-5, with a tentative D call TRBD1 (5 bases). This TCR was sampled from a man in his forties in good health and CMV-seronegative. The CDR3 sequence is CASRGEVPNQPQHF. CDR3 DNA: TGTGCCAGCCGGGGGGAGGTCCCTAATCAGCCCCAGCATTTT.